The 14 T cell receptor beta chains reported below all come from one sample, sequenced in a study of blood T cell repertoires in COVID-19. The assay was immunoSEQ multiplex PCR, and TCRdb's table has in-frame clones only and misses some. The sample carries approximately 270,000 clones, around 92% recorded once. What was sequenced was PBMCs or T cells enriched from blood (not recorded which). All receptors come from a woman in her sixties who had recovered from COVID-19.

This chain uses TRBV7-9 with TRBJ1-4; D may be TRBD1 (6 bases). The CDR3 runs 16 residues. V lost 1 base and J lost 0, with 9 bases in between. From germline, CDR1 is SEHNR and CDR2 FQNEAQ (reference sequence). CDR3 sequence (DNA): TGTGCCAGCAGCTTAGAGGGACAAGCAACTAATGAAAAACTGTTTTTT. The encoded protein is CASSLEGQATNEKLFF. The whole variable domain, filled in from reference TRBV7-9 and TRBJ1-4, reads DTGVSQNPRHKITKRGQNVTFRCDPISEHNRLYWYRQTLGQGPEFLTYFQNEAQLEKSRLLSDRFSAERPKGSFSTLEIQRTEQGDSAMYLCASSLEGQATNEKLFFGSGTQLSVL.

The genes are TRBV5-1 and TRBJ2-5; 11 nucleotides match TRBD2. V shed 0 bases and J 2 bases; nucleotides not matched to a gene: 3. The V gene's germline CDR1 is SGHRS and CDR2 YFSETQ. The CDR3 extends over 16 amino acids. The CDR3 DNA reads TGCGCCAGCAGCTTGGCTAGCGGGGGGCTACAAGAGACCCAGTACTTC. Encoded protein: CASSLASGGLQETQYF.

This chain uses TRBV30 with TRBJ1-5; perhaps TRBD1 as D (5 bases). The germline V gene encodes CDR1 GTSNPN and CDR2 SVGIG (reference sequence). V was shortened by 3 bases and J by 5 bases, with 14 bases between the two germline ends. This CDR3 has 14 amino acids. CDR3 in amino acids: CAWSAMGGYQPQHF. Here the CDR3 DNA reads TGTGCCTGGAGCGCGATGGGGGGGTATCAGCCCCAGCATTTT.

This rearrangement joins TRBV6-5 to TRBJ1-1; 7 nucleotides line up with TRBD1. The CDR3 runs to 13 residues. The germline V gene encodes CDR1 MNHEY and CDR2 SVGAGI. V trimming: 5 bases; J trimming: 8 bases; junction bases outside the gene matches: 8. The CDR3 loop reads CASSPYRGGEAFF. The CDR3 DNA is TGTGCCAGCAGTCCTTACAGGGGAGGCGAAGCTTTCTTT.

This clone was recorded once. This chain connects TRBV5-4 to TRBJ2-2, with D perhaps TRBD2 (5 bases). The V and J ends lost 2 bases and 1 base respectively, with 12 bases between them. This CDR3 region has 16 residues. In germline, CDR1 is SGHNT, CDR2 YYREEE (reference sequence). The CDR3 sequence: CASSLGSLGNTGELFF. The CDR3 DNA sequence: TGTGCCAGCAGCTTAGGGAGTTTGGGGAACACCGGGGAGCTGTTTTTT.

The chain is built from TRBV30 and TRBJ1-3; possible D gene TRBD1, 5 bases. This CDR3 has 15 residues. Trimming stripped 2 bases from V and 3 bases from J, with 14 bases between. Germline assignment: CDR1 GTSNPN and CDR2 SVGIG (reference sequence). The CDR3 DNA reads as TGTGCCTGGAGTACTCCAAGGGGCTTTGGAAACACCATATATTTT. It codes for CAWSTPRGFGNTIYF.

The chain couples TRBV30 to TRBJ1-5; the match to TRBD1 covers 8 bases. After removal of 3 bases from V and 4 bases from J, the junction contained 2 bases not matched to a gene. The length of the CDR3 is 13 residues. Germline V gene lookup returns CDR1 GTSNPN and CDR2 SVGIG (reference sequence). The CDR3: CAWSDRGNQPQHF. Written as DNA, the CDR3 is TGTGCCTGGAGCGACAGGGGTAATCAGCCCCAGCATTTT.

The chain is built from TRBV19 and TRBJ2-5, with a tentative D call TRBD2 (7 bases). V shed 2 bases and J shed 1 base, with 14 bases lying between them. CDR1 LNHDA and CDR2 SQIVND come from the germline V gene (reference sequence). CDR3 length: 16 amino acids. The CDR3 nucleotides are TGTGCCAGTAGTATATTCTGGGGGGGCCCCCAAGAGACCCAGTACTTC. The encoded protein is CASSIFWGGPQETQYF.

This clone came up a few times. The genes are TRBV7-9 and TRBJ1-6; no clear D. The germline V and J ends were trimmed by 4 bases and 8 bases, with 6 bases remaining between them. Per the germline V gene, CDR1 is SEHNR and CDR2 is FQNEAQ (reference sequence). There are 12 residues in the CDR3. The CDR3 reads CASSSQDSPLHF. The CDR3 DNA reads as TGTGCCAGCAGCTCACAAGATTCACCCCTCCACTTT.

This clone has only a few counts. This chain's CDR3 is CASSLGPVDYGYTF. CDR3 sequence (DNA): TGTGCCAGCAGCTTAGGGCCTGTGGACTATGGCTACACCTTC. The chain employs TRBV7-8 and TRBJ1-2; D gene uncertain. Trimming removed 1 base from V and 3 bases from J, with 9 bases in between. From germline, CDR1 is SGHVS and CDR2 FQNEAQ. The CDR3 totals 14 residues.

This chain uses TRBV5-4 with TRBJ2-6, with D possibly matching TRBD1 (6 bases). Germline CDR1 is SGHNT and CDR2 is YYREEE (reference sequence). The CDR3 extends over 16 amino acids. V lost 3 bases and J 4 bases, leaving 14 bases between the germline ends. The CDR3 protein is CASSSGQFSGANVLTF. Here the CDR3 DNA reads TGTGCCAGCAGCTCCGGACAGTTCTCCGGGGCCAACGTCCTGACTTTC.

The CDR3 coding sequence is TGTGCCACCAGCAGAGATCAGGGGTACGGCTACACCTTC. This encodes CATSRDQGYGYTF. The V gene is TRBV15, the J gene TRBJ1-2, with D tentatively TRBD1 (6 bases). This CDR3 has 13 amino acids. Trimming pared 0 bases from V and 8 bases from J, leaving 10 bases between. CDR1 LNHNV and CDR2 YYDKDF come from the germline V gene (reference sequence).

V and J are TRBV4-2 and TRBJ1-3, with D unresolved. Germline CDR1 and CDR2: LGHNA and YNFKEQ. The V gene lost 3 bases and the J gene lost 3 bases, with 9 bases spanning the gap. The CDR3 sequence is 14 residues long. The CDR3 DNA follows: TGTGCCAGCAGCCATCTCGGGGATGGAAACACCATATATTTT. Amino acid sequence: CASSHLGDGNTIYF.

The V call is TRBV5-1, the J call TRBJ2-2, with a possible D match to TRBD2 (6 bases). V was clipped by 2 bases and J by 4 bases, with 30 bases between them. Germline assignment: CDR1 SGHRS and CDR2 YFSETQ. This CDR3 region has 21 residues. For the CDR3, the DNA is TGCGCCAGCAGCTTCCCCCGGGATCGATCCAGGGCCTATAGCGGCACCGGGGAGCTGTTTTTT. This gives the protein CASSFPRDRSRAYSGTGELFF.